The clone carrying this T cell receptor (beta chain) was picked up a small number of times. Its specificity is not known. Tregs were sorted as CD4+CD25+CD127-/low cells. Full-length variable regions came from constant-region reverse primers plus semi-nested Nested Universal Primer A PCR. TCRdb reprocessed the 5' RACE reads with MiXCR, giving one entry per CDR3 protein. The sample records fewer than 50,000 distinct CDR3 sequences, around a fifth being singletons. Findings of the study overall: In terms of TCR gene usage, tumor memory CD4+ T cells clustered together with blood and lymph node memory CD4+ cells, as well as with lymph node naive CD4+ cells. The larger-cohort validation was restricted to a single TCR beta V-J rearrangement rather than whole repertoires. Tumor-infiltrating Treg TCR alpha and beta sequences overlapped most with tumor naive CD4+ T cells, then blood naive.

V lost 5 bases, J lost 7 bases, and 15 bases lay in between. CDR1 SEHNR and CDR2 FQNEAQ come from the germline V gene (reference sequence). The length of the CDR3 is 13 residues. The chain uses TRBV7-9 and TRBJ2-7; D is unclear. The TCR sequence derives from a female donor with breast cancer. The sample comprised Tregs sorted from a lymph node. DNA of the CDR3: TGTGCCAGCAGCGGTCCGGACGTTTTTGAGCAGTACTTC. Amino acid sequence: CASSGPDVFEQYF. Drawing the rest from reference TRBV7-9 and TRBJ2-7, the complete variable domain is DTGVSQNPRHKITKRGQNVTFRCDPISEHNRLYWYRQTLGQGPEFLTYFQNEAQLEKSRLLSDRFSAERPKGSFSTLEIQRTEQGDSAMYLCASSGPDVFEQYFGPGTRLTVT.